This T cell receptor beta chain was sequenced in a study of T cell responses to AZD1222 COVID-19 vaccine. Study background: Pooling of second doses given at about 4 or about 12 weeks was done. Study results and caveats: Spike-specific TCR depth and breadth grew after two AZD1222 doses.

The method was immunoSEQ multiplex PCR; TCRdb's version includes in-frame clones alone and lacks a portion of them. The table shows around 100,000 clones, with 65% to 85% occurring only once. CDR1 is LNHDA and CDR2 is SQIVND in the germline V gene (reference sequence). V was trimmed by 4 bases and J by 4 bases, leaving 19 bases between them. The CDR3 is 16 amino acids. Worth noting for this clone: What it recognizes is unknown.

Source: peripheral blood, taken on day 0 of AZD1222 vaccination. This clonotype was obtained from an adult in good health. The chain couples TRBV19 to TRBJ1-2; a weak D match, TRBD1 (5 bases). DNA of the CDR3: TGTGCCAGTAGTACGTTGAAGACAGAGCCATTCTATGGCTACACCTTC. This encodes CASSTLKTEPFYGYTF.